The 24 T cell receptor beta chains reported below all come from one sample, sequenced in a study of cytomegalovirus exposure and HLA in healthy donors (dated by TCRdb to 2015 to 2018). The library was obtained by the immunoSEQ multiplex PCR assay. For the multiplex PCR, a mixture combining 60 forward primers for TCR Vbeta segments and 13 reverse primers for TCR Jbeta segments was used. What TCRdb holds here is the immuneACCESS table cut down to in-frame rearrangements. Part of the clones is not present; checked against another copy, under half of the missing clones reflect an unresolved V gene, and the others are unexplained. Within this sample are about 63,000 clones, with approximately 82% of them counted one time only. The ten most abundant clones make up around 21% of the sample. Sequenced input: PBMCs. These TCRs come from a woman aged 40-49 years in good health and CMV-seropositive.

The chain joins TRBV15 to TRBJ2-1, with 7 bases fitting TRBD2. The trim removed 2 bases at V and 4 bases at J, leaving 8 bases unmatched. Germline V gives CDR1 LNHNV, CDR2 YYDKDF (reference sequence). This CDR3 comprises 16 residues. The CDR3 loop reads CATSRLRGLFYNEQFF. CDR3 in DNA: TGTGCCACCAGCAGACTGCGGGGACTATTTTACAATGAGCAGTTCTTC.

The gene calls are TRBV6-4 and TRBJ1-1; 7 nucleotides align to TRBD1. V lost 3 bases to trimming and J lost 3 bases; unmatched junction nucleotides: 4. This CDR3 comprises 14 residues. Looked up from germline, CDR1 is MRHNA and CDR2 is SNTAGT. CDR3 bases: TGTGCCAGCAGTGATACAGGGGCGGACACTGAAGCTTTCTTT. Protein product: CASSDTGADTEAFF.

This clone was recorded a few times. The rearrangement joins TRBV9 to TRBJ2-5, with 7 positions matching TRBD1. The germline gives CDR1 SGDLS, CDR2 YYNGEE. J gave up 11 bases and V 5 bases, and 12 bases lay outside the gene matches. The CDR3 has 13 amino acids. Here the CDR3 reads CASRGEQGLEQYF. CDR3 coding DNA: TGTGCCAGCAGAGGTGAACAGGGGCTAGAGCAGTACTTC.

V usage is TRBV5-1 and J usage is TRBJ2-2, with unresolved D. Germline CDR1 is SGHRS and CDR2 is YFSETQ. The CDR3 runs 14 residues. The V end lost 0 bases, the J end lost 5 bases, and 8 bases lay between the germline ends. CDR3 coding DNA: TGCGCCAGCAGCTTGGGTGTAGATACCGGGGAGCTGTTTTTT. Protein sequence: CASSLGVDTGELFF.

The genes are TRBV28 and TRBJ1-5; D is unclear. V shed 6 bases and J shed 4 bases, with 16 bases lying between them. The CDR3 sequence is 15 residues long. CDR1 is MDHEN, CDR2 SYDVKM, per germline. CDR3 DNA sequence: TGTGCCAGCAGACCCTCGGGTGGCCTTAATCAGCCCCAGCATTTT. As protein: CASRPSGGLNQPQHF.

The chain is built from TRBV18 and TRBJ2-7; 10 bases agree with TRBD2. V lost 0 bases to trimming and J lost 1 base; unmatched junction nucleotides: 3. Germline lookup yields CDR1 KGHSH and CDR2 LQKENI. This CDR3 region has 16 residues. The CDR3: CASSPPIAGGSYEQYF. CDR3 nucleotide sequence: TGTGCCAGCTCACCACCGATAGCGGGGGGATCCTACGAGCAGTACTTC.

The rearrangement joins TRBV6-1 to TRBJ2-1, with D perhaps matching TRBD2 (6 bases). This CDR3 has 16 residues. The V end was cut by 1 base, the J end by 10 bases, with 20 bases between. CDR1 and CDR2 from the germline V gene are MNHNS and SASEGT. CDR3 in amino acids: CASSEEVGAGRGEQFF. DNA for the CDR3: TGTGCCAGCAGTGAAGAGGTCGGGGCCGGGAGAGGGGAGCAGTTCTTC.

J is TRBJ1-5 and V is TRBV27; D gene uncertain. This CDR3 is 14 amino acids long. Germline CDR1 and CDR2: MNHEY and SMNVEV (reference sequence). The ends were cut back, 8 bases at V and 3 bases at J, with 14 bases in the middle. CDR3 sequence reads: CASGERGINQPQHF. CDR3 in DNA: TGTGCCAGCGGGGAAAGAGGGATCAATCAGCCCCAGCATTTT.

As regards this clone: At one of its ends the junction is not consistent with the germline gene, which may arise from a read error. The chain uses TRBV29-1 and TRBJ1-2; D perhaps matches TRBD1 (6 bases). The length of the CDR3 is 10 residues. Germline-derived CDR1 and CDR2 are SQVTM and ANQGSEA. The DNA for the CDR3 is TGCAGCGTTGGGAACGACGACAGGTTCTTC. As protein: CSVGNDDRFF.

CDR3 in DNA: TGTGCCTGGAGCAATCCGTACAGGGTCGGGGACGAGCAGTACTTC. Amino acid sequence: CAWSNPYRVGDEQYF. The chain is built from TRBV30 and TRBJ2-7; the D gene is possibly TRBD1 (6 bases). Germline V gene sequence: CDR1 GTSNPN, CDR2 SVGIG (reference sequence). Trimming shortened V by 3 bases and J by 5 bases, and 20 bases separated the two germline ends. This CDR3 has 15 amino acids.

The chain uses TRBV7-2 and TRBJ2-7; maybe TRBD1 (5 bases). The CDR3 loop spans 15 amino acids. Germline V gene lookup returns CDR1 SGHTA and CDR2 FQGNSA. The ends were cut back, 3 bases at V and 3 bases at J, with 15 bases in the middle. CDR3 region: CASSFHPGDSYEQYF. Written as DNA, the CDR3 is TGTGCCAGCAGCTTCCACCCCGGAGACAGCTACGAGCAGTACTTC.

The J gene is TRBJ2-1, the V gene TRBV5-1; possible D gene TRBD2, 7 bases. The CDR3 has 14 residues. Deletions cut 2 bases from V and 9 bases from J, with 15 bases between. Germline CDR1 SGHRS, CDR2 YFSETQ. This CDR3 is CASSFMGGPGEQFF. The CDR3 nucleotides are TGCGCCAGCAGCTTTATGGGGGGGCCCGGTGAGCAGTTCTTC.

Details on this clone: Compared with germline, one end of the junction differs, possibly owing to a read error. This rearrangement joins TRBV7-9 to TRBJ1-4; a possible D gene is TRBD1 (5 bases). The CDR3 extends over 17 amino acids. Germline CDR1 and CDR2: SEHNR and FQNEAQ (reference sequence). CDR3 sequence (DNA): TGTTCCAGCAGCTTGGCAGGGATAGGGGCAACTAATGAAAAACTGTTTTTT. It is translated as CSSSLAGIGATNEKLFF.

The chain combines TRBV5-4 with TRBJ1-2, with D maybe TRBD1 (5 bases). Germline CDR1 SGHNT, CDR2 YYREEE (reference sequence). This CDR3 has 14 residues. V lost 1 base and J 9 bases, leaving 16 bases between the germline ends. CDR3 loop: CASSLTGKSFSYTF. The CDR3 nucleotides are TGTGCCAGCAGCTTGACAGGTAAGTCCTTTAGCTACACCTTC.

The chain carries TRBV4-2 and TRBJ1-1; TRBD1 might be the D (6 bases). V lost 0 bases and J lost 8, with 19 bases in between. CDR3 length equals 16 residues. Germline V gives CDR1 LGHNA, CDR2 YNFKEQ. The CDR3 loop is CASSQESTGSSKEAFF. As DNA, the CDR3 is TGTGCCAGCAGCCAAGAAAGCACAGGGAGCTCCAAAGAAGCTTTCTTT.

The genes are TRBV5-1 and TRBJ2-7, with 9 positions matching TRBD2. J gave up 5 bases and V 1 base, and 4 bases lay outside the gene matches. The germline V gene has CDR1 SGHRS and CDR2 YFSETQ. This CDR3 is built from 14 residues. The CDR3 DNA sequence: TGCGCCAGCAGCTTGTATCCTAGCGGGGACGAGCAGTACTTC. Its translation is CASSLYPSGDEQYF.

The gene calls are TRBV5-8 and TRBJ1-1; D not certain. In germline, CDR1 is SGHTS, CDR2 YDEGEE. This CDR3 comprises 14 residues. V was pared by 4 bases and J by 1 base, with 11 bases between. The CDR3 is CASSDRTGNTEAFF. In nucleotides, the CDR3 is TGTGCCAGCAGCGATAGGACTGGGAACACTGAAGCTTTCTTT. The whole variable domain, remainder taken from reference TRBV5-8 and TRBJ1-1, is EAGVTQSPTHLIKTRGQQATLRCSPISGHTSVYWYQQALGLGLQFLLWYDEGEERNRGNFPPRFSGRQFPNYSSELNVNALELEDSALYLCASSDRTGNTEAFFGQGTRLTVV.

The chain couples TRBV19 to TRBJ2-2; 13 bases map to TRBD2. Germline CDR1 is LNHDA and CDR2 is SQIVND (reference sequence). This CDR3 is built from 17 residues. With 5 bases clipped from V and 3 bases from J, the junction kept 6 bases outside the gene matches. As DNA, the CDR3 is TGTGCCAGTAGTTCTCCCGGACTAGCGGGGGACACCGGGGAGCTGTTTTTT. Its protein product is CASSSPGLAGDTGELFF.

The chain is built from TRBV19 and TRBJ1-4, with 8 bases lining up with TRBD1. Looked up from germline, CDR1 is LNHDA and CDR2 is SQIVND (reference sequence). V shed 6 bases and J 4 bases; nucleotides not matched to a gene: 7. The length of the CDR3 is 15 residues. The CDR3 protein is CASSTAGGNNEKLFF. The CDR3 nucleotides read TGTGCCAGTAGCACCGCAGGGGGCAATAATGAAAAACTGTTTTTT.

V usage is TRBV19 and J usage is TRBJ1-1; TRBD1 matches at 7 bases. This CDR3 is 14 amino acids long. Germline V gives CDR1 LNHDA, CDR2 SQIVND (reference sequence). With V trimmed by 7 bases and J by 5 bases, 10 bases remained unmatched. CDR3 bases: TGTGCCAGTACCACGGGACAGTCGGGTACTGAAGCTTTCTTT. This gives the protein CASTTGQSGTEAFF.

The chain carries TRBV6-5 and TRBJ1-5; no reliable D call. Deletions cut 5 bases from V and 0 bases from J, with 8 bases between. This CDR3 is 14 amino acids long. CDR1 is MNHEY, CDR2 SVGAGI, per germline. CDR3 nucleotides: TGTGCCAGCAGTGCGGCGATTAGCAATCAGCCCCAGCATTTT. It specifies CASSAAISNQPQHF.

The genes are TRBV4-3 and TRBJ1-2, with 10 nucleotides matching TRBD1. CDR3 length: 16 amino acids. Per germline, CDR1 LGHNA and CDR2 YSLEER. J was trimmed by 4 bases and V by 0 bases; bases with no gene match: 5. The CDR3, as DNA: TGCGCCAGCAGCCAAGATTTCCGGACAGGGGGCTATGGCTACACCTTC. Encoded protein: CASSQDFRTGGYGYTF.

This clone is a singleton in its sample. This rearrangement joins TRBV9 to TRBJ2-2; 9 positions match TRBD1. Trimming took 4 bases from V and 6 from J; bases not matched to a gene: 4. Germline V gene sequence: CDR1 SGDLS, CDR2 YYNGEE. The CDR3 has 14 residues. CDR3 nucleotide sequence: TGTGCCAGCAGCCTACAGGGGGCAGCCGGGGAGCTGTTTTTT. It translates to CASSLQGAAGELFF.

The chain combines TRBV6-1 with TRBJ1-5; 8 bases map to TRBD1. The CDR3 covers 13 residues. From germline, CDR1 is MNHNS and CDR2 SASEGT. The ends lost 7 bases at V and 2 bases at J; junction bases unmatched: 1. The CDR3 nucleotides read TGTGCCAGCATGACAGGGGGCAATCAGCCCCAGCATTTT. Its translation is CASMTGGNQPQHF.